The next 20 T cell receptor beta chains were all read from a single sample in a study of CD8 T cells in ankylosing spondylitis. TCRdb re-called the 5' RACE reads through MiXCR, storing one row per CDR3 protein. The table lists 150,000 to 200,000 distinct CDR3 sequences, 15% to 20% of them singletons, with around 4% in the top ten. The sample taken for sequencing was blood, either unsorted or a sorted T cell fraction (not recorded which). These receptors were collected from a male donor under 30 with ankylosing spondylitis or in good health (not recorded which).

This clonotype was found many times. The gene calls are TRBV29-1 and TRBJ2-1; 11 nucleotides match TRBD2. CDR3 length: 15 amino acids. Germline CDR1 and CDR2: SQVTM and ANQGSEA. J gave up 4 bases and V 4 bases, and 6 bases lay outside the gene matches. The chain's CDR3 is CSVVPTSGAYNEQFF. In nucleotides, the CDR3 is TGCAGCGTTGTTCCGACTAGCGGGGCTTACAATGAGCAGTTCTTC.

There are many counts of this clonotype. The chain combines TRBV7-6 with TRBJ1-1, with no clear D. Trimming removed 2 bases from V and 5 bases from J, with 18 bases in between. CDR1 and CDR2 from the germline V gene are SGHVS and FNYEAQ. The CDR3 is 16 residues long. DNA of the CDR3: TGTGCCAGCAGCTTATCCCGGACGATCCAAACGACTGAAGCTTTCTTT. Translated, it gives CASSLSRTIQTTEAFF. Using reference TRBV7-6 and TRBJ1-1 for the parts outside the CDR3, the full variable domain is GAGVSQSPRYKVTKRGQDVALRCDPISGHVSLYWYRQALGQGPEFLTYFNYEAQQDKSGLPNDRFSAERPEGSISTLTIQRTEQRDSAMYRCASSLSRTIQTTEAFFGQGTRLTVV.

Here the CDR3 reads CSVGGGGGSHNEQFF. The CDR3 nucleotides read TGCAGCGTTGGAGGGGGGGGCGGGTCCCACAATGAGCAGTTCTTC. The chain uses TRBV29-1 and TRBJ2-1; perhaps TRBD2 as D (7 bases). This CDR3 is 15 amino acids long. CDR1 and CDR2 (germline): SQVTM, ANQGSEA. V shed 4 bases and J shed 5 bases, with 18 bases lying between them.

There are many counts of this clonotype. J is TRBJ2-7 and V is TRBV7-8, with D perhaps assigned TRBD1 or TRBD2 (5 bases each). There are 15 residues in the CDR3. CDR1 and CDR2 (germline): SGHVS, FQNEAQ. Trimming removed 3 bases from V and 6 bases from J, with 18 bases in between. CDR3 sequence: CASSFTARDRPEQYF. The CDR3 bases are TGTGCCAGCAGCTTCACCGCCCGGGACCGACCCGAGCAGTACTTC.

The table lists this clonotype with many counts. The chain carries TRBV7-9 and TRBJ2-5; possibly TRBD1 for D (5 bases). CDR3 length: 14 amino acids. V shed 1 base and J shed 5 bases, with 11 bases lying between them. The germline CDR1 and CDR2 sequences are SEHNR and FQNEAQ (reference sequence). CDR3 bases: TGTGCCAGCAGCTTAGTTCAGGGTGTGGAGACCCAGTACTTC. It encodes CASSLVQGVETQYF.

The chain recombines TRBV6-6 with TRBJ1-6; 7 bases align to TRBD1. Germline V CDR1 and CDR2: MNHNY, SVGAGI (reference sequence). The CDR3 consists of 13 residues. J lost 12 bases, V lost 6 bases, and 8 bases had no gene match. The CDR3 sequence is CASRDREVRPLHF. The CDR3 DNA is TGTGCCAGCAGAGACAGGGAGGTGCGACCCCTCCACTTT.

In its sample, this clonotype was seen many times. The chain has TRBV20-1 and TRBJ2-1, with 7 bases lining up with TRBD2. The germline V gene encodes CDR1 DFQATT and CDR2 SNEGSKA (reference sequence). J gave up 8 bases and V 3 bases, and 13 bases lay outside the gene matches. There are 15 residues in the CDR3. This CDR3 is CSARRAGLVFDEQFF. The CDR3 DNA reads as TGCAGTGCTAGGAGGGCTGGACTAGTGTTCGATGAGCAGTTCTTC.

The genes are TRBV29-1 and TRBJ1-1, with 8 bases matching TRBD1. The CDR3 runs 14 residues. Per the germline V gene, CDR1 is SQVTM and CDR2 is ANQGSEA. The trim removed 5 bases at V and 3 bases at J, leaving 8 bases unmatched. The CDR3 DNA sequence: TGCAGCGTTCTGGGACAGGAGAATTACACTGAAGCTTTCTTT. Its protein product is CSVLGQENYTEAFF.

This clonotype was seen many times. The V call is TRBV6-2 or TRBV6-3, the J call TRBJ2-1, with 9 bases identical to TRBD1. The germline gives CDR1 MNHEY, CDR2 SVGEGT. V shed 6 bases, J shed 15 bases, and the junction held 12 bases outside the gene matches. CDR3 length: 13 amino acids. This chain's CDR3 is CASSRTGVGWSFF. The DNA for the CDR3 is TGTGCCAGCAGCCGGACAGGGGTAGGATGGTCGTTCTTC.

This clonotype was observed many times. The rearrangement links TRBV3-1 to TRBJ2-5; TRBD1 might be the D (6 bases). CDR3 size: 15 residues. Trimming shortened V by 6 bases and J by 2 bases, and 16 bases separated the two germline ends. Germline V gives CDR1 LGHDT, CDR2 YNNKEL (reference sequence). CDR3 nucleotides: TGTGCCAGCAGACAGAGGACAGAGGTACAAGAGACCCAGTACTTC. Its protein product is CASRQRTEVQETQYF.

The chain couples TRBV2 to TRBJ2-5, with unresolved D. Germline V gene sequence: CDR1 SNHLY, CDR2 FYNNEI. V was clipped by 3 bases and J by 2 bases, with 13 bases between them. CDR3 length equals 15 residues. CDR3 residues: CASSDPPRSQETQYF. DNA of the CDR3: TGTGCCAGCAGTGATCCCCCCCGCAGTCAAGAGACCCAGTACTTC. Supplemented by reference TRBV2 and TRBJ2-5, the full variable domain reads EPEVTQTPSHQVTQMGQEVILRCVPISNHLYFYWYRQILGQKVEFLVSFYNNEISEKSEIFDDQFSVERPDGSNFTLKIRSTKLEDSAMYFCASSDPPRSQETQYFGPGTRLLVL.

The sample holds many counts of this clonotype. The J gene is TRBJ2-1, the V gene TRBV6-6; D is unresolved. V dropped 2 bases and J dropped 9 bases, with 8 bases sitting between them. Germline V gives CDR1 MNHNY, CDR2 SVGAGI (reference sequence). This CDR3 has 12 amino acids. The CDR3 is CASSYGRGEQFF. CDR3 bases: TGTGCCAGCAGTTACGGCCGAGGTGAGCAGTTCTTC.

The chain uses TRBV4-2 and TRBJ1-1; TRBD1 aligns across 8 bases. Germline lookup yields CDR1 LGHNA and CDR2 YNFKEQ. Trimming took 0 bases from V and 6 from J; bases not matched to a gene: 3. The CDR3 sequence is 14 residues long. CDR3 sequence: CASSQEDRDPEAFF. CDR3 coding DNA: TGTGCCAGCAGCCAAGAGGACAGGGACCCTGAAGCTTTCTTT.

The chain has TRBV20-1 and TRBJ2-7; either TRBD1 or TRBD2 may supply D (6 bases each). The CDR3 totals 12 residues. Germline CDR1 DFQATT, CDR2 SNEGSKA (reference sequence). Trimming cost V 3 bases and J 5 bases, with 11 bases left between them. CDR3 sequence reads: CSASLGGHEQYV. The CDR3 DNA sequence: TGCAGTGCTAGCCTCGGGGGCCACGAGCAGTACGTC.

In its sample, this clonotype was seen a few times. The V call is TRBV27, the J call TRBJ2-1; 10 nucleotides agree with TRBD2. Looked up from germline, CDR1 is MNHEY and CDR2 is SMNVEV (reference sequence). V shed 5 bases, J shed 2 bases, and the junction held 18 bases outside the gene matches. The CDR3 has 20 amino acids. CDR3 sequence: CASSEPGESGRDVTYNEQFF. Here the CDR3 DNA reads TGTGCCAGCAGTGAACCGGGTGAAAGCGGGAGGGATGTCACCTACAATGAGCAGTTCTTC.

This clonotype occurred many times. The genes are TRBV6-2 or TRBV6-3 and TRBJ2-2; D gene unclear. Germline V gene data show CDR1 as MNHEY and CDR2 as SVGEGT. V was shortened by 7 bases and J by 2 bases, with 11 bases between the two germline ends. There are 14 residues in the CDR3. This CDR3 is CASTQGINTGELFF. The CDR3 DNA sequence: TGTGCCAGCACCCAAGGGATAAACACCGGGGAGCTGTTTTTT.

This clonotype was seen many times. The rearrangement links TRBV27 to TRBJ2-1; the match to TRBD1 covers 9 bases. The CDR3 runs to 14 residues. Trimming cost V 5 bases and J 8 bases; bases outside gene matches: 7. Germline loops: CDR1 MNHEY, CDR2 SMNVEV (reference sequence). The CDR3 here is CASSPPGQGYEQFF. CDR3 in DNA: TGTGCCAGCAGTCCGCCGGGACAGGGCTATGAGCAGTTCTTC.

This clonotype was seen many times. The V and J genes are TRBV4-2 and TRBJ2-1; 9 positions agree with TRBD2. The germline V gene encodes CDR1 LGHNA and CDR2 YNFKEQ. After removal of 1 base from V and 3 bases from J, the junction contained 4 bases not matched to a gene. The CDR3 spans 16 residues. CDR3 nucleotide sequence: TGTGCCAGCAGCCAAGGGGTAGCGGGAGACTACAATGAGCAGTTCTTC. This codes for CASSQGVAGDYNEQFF.

This clonotype has ten or more counts. CDR3 region: CASSLGRLAGYNEQFF. The CDR3 DNA follows: TGCGCCAGCAGCCTGGGGCGACTAGCGGGATACAATGAGCAGTTCTTC. The V call is TRBV5-1, the J call TRBJ2-1; 11 bases are shared with TRBD2. Germline-derived CDR1 and CDR2 are SGHRS and YFSETQ. The CDR3 covers 16 residues. V was clipped by 4 bases and J by 4 bases; unmatched bases: 7.

In this sample, this clonotype turned up many times. V and J are TRBV29-1 and TRBJ2-6, with D perhaps TRBD1 (6 bases). Germline V lookup: CDR1 SQVTM, CDR2 ANQGSEA. The CDR3 has 16 residues. Between the trimmed V and J ends, which lost 4 bases and 0 bases, there was a span of 13 bases. DNA for the CDR3: TGCAGCGTTGCCCGGGACATCGACTCTGGGGCCAACGTCCTGACTTTC. Protein sequence: CSVARDIDSGANVLTF. Together with reference TRBV29-1 and TRBJ2-6, the CDR3 gives the full variable domain: SAVISQKPSRDICQRGTSLTIQCQVDSQVTMMFWYRQQPGQSLTLIATANQGSEATYESGFVIDKFPISRPNLTFSTLTVSNMSPEDSSIYLCSVARDIDSGANVLTFGAGSRLTVL.